These 26 T cell receptor beta chains came from one sample sequenced in a study of T cells in localized non-small cell lung cancer. Measured with immunoSEQ multiplex PCR; TCRdb has only the in-frame clones, and not every one. This table holds 75,000 to 80,000 clones, 80% found once. Sequencing used peripheral blood, obtained before any cancer treatment. The receptor set was obtained from a female donor over 55 with stage I lung adenocarcinoma.

The genes are TRBV29-1 and TRBJ2-5; D is perhaps TRBD1 (6 bases). The J call could be wrong; TRBJ2-7 is a better fit for the DNA end. The CDR3 consists of 16 residues. CDR1 is SQVTM, CDR2 ANQGSEA, per germline. Here the CDR3 reads CSVAPGQPSSSYEQYF. CDR3 DNA sequence: TGCAGCGTGGCGCCTGGACAGCCTTCCTCATCCTACGAGCAGTACTTC.

The chain carries TRBV5-1 and TRBJ2-1; the D gene could be TRBD1 or TRBD2 (5 bases each). Germline loops: CDR1 SGHRS, CDR2 YFSETQ. The CDR3 extends over 15 amino acids. V was cut by 0 bases and J by 8 bases, with 15 bases left in between. The CDR3 coding sequence is TGCGCCAGCAGCTTGGGCCGTTTTGGGACGGATGAGCAGTTCTTC. It translates to CASSLGRFGTDEQFF. The entire variable domain, with the rest obtained from reference TRBV5-1 and TRBJ2-1, is as follows: KAGVTQTPRYLIKTRGQQVTLSCSPISGHRSVSWYQQTPGQGLQFLFEYFSETQRNKGNFPGRFSGRQFSNSRSEMNVSTLELGDSALYLCASSLGRFGTDEQFFGPGTRLTVL.

The chain uses TRBV5-4 and TRBJ2-5, with 7 nucleotides matching TRBD2. J was trimmed by 1 base and V by 3 bases; bases with no gene match: 9. This CDR3 has 16 residues. Germline values: CDR1 SGHNT, CDR2 YYREEE (reference sequence). CDR3: CASSSPLAAVQETQYF. In DNA form, the CDR3 reads TGTGCCAGCAGCTCCCCTCTAGCGGCAGTCCAAGAGACCCAGTACTTC.

This clone was seen just once. The chain links TRBV7-3 to TRBJ1-1; no reliable D call. This CDR3 has 13 residues. CDR1 SGHTA and CDR2 FQGTGA come from the germline V gene. Trimming removed 4 bases from V and 3 bases from J, with 9 bases in between. CDR3 sequence reads: CASSSTAYTEAFF. The CDR3 nucleotides are TGTGCCAGCAGCTCAACAGCATACACTGAAGCTTTCTTT.

The V gene is TRBV28, the J gene TRBJ2-1, with TRBD1 matching over 7 bases. In germline, CDR1 is MDHEN, CDR2 SYDVKM. This CDR3 comprises 16 residues. V lost 5 bases to trimming and J lost 0 bases; unmatched junction nucleotides: 7. CDR3 region: CASSPNRGGSYNEQFF. Here the CDR3 DNA reads TGTGCCAGCAGTCCAAACAGGGGCGGCTCCTACAATGAGCAGTTCTTC.

This clone is a singleton in its sample. The V call is TRBV19, the J call TRBJ2-1, with 9 bases that match TRBD2. The CDR3 consists of 14 residues. In germline, CDR1 is LNHDA, CDR2 SQIVND (reference sequence). The junction had 8 bases not matched to a gene; V was cut back by 5 bases and J by 9 bases. The CDR3 spells CASSPGLAWTEQFF. The CDR3 DNA sequence: TGTGCCAGTAGTCCGGGACTAGCTTGGACTGAGCAGTTCTTC.

The chain carries TRBV19 and TRBJ2-1, with D tentatively TRBD2 (6 bases). The V end was cut by 5 bases, the J end by 6 bases, with 11 bases between. Germline assignment: CDR1 LNHDA and CDR2 SQIVND (reference sequence). The CDR3 totals 13 residues. The CDR3 here is CASSLQTSNEQFF. CDR3 bases: TGTGCCAGTAGTCTTCAGACTAGCAATGAGCAGTTCTTC.

The chain employs TRBV4-3 and TRBJ2-2; D not certain. Germline V gives CDR1 LGHNA, CDR2 YSLEER. The CDR3 totals 14 residues. Trimming stripped 3 bases from V and 1 base from J, with 6 bases between. This CDR3 reads CASSHLGNTGELFF. The CDR3 coding sequence is TGCGCCAGCAGCCACCTAGGGAACACCGGGGAGCTGTTTTTT.

In its sample, this clone was seen once. The chain carries TRBV27 and TRBJ2-7; unclear D gene. Trimming pared 5 bases from V and 3 bases from J, leaving 11 bases between. Germline V gives CDR1 MNHEY, CDR2 SMNVEV (reference sequence). There are 13 residues in the CDR3. CDR3 in DNA: TGTGCCAGCAGTCCCCAGTTGAGCTACGAGCAGTACTTC. Protein: CASSPQLSYEQYF.

The chain uses TRBV28 and TRBJ2-7; tentative D call: TRBD2 (6 bases). From germline, CDR1 is MDHEN and CDR2 SYDVKM. The CDR3 is 13 amino acids. Deletions cut 7 bases from V and 2 bases from J, with 12 bases between. In DNA form, the CDR3 reads TGTGCCAGCAAATCAGCGGGTCCCTACGAGCAGTACTTC. Residues: CASKSAGPYEQYF.

This rearrangement joins TRBV19 to TRBJ1-2; tentatively, D is TRBD1 (5 bases). The CDR3 runs to 15 residues. CDR1 is LNHDA and CDR2 is SQIVND in the germline V gene (reference sequence). With 0 bases removed from V and 5 bases from J, the gap between germline ends came to 13 bases. CDR3 residues: CASSIDRGAWYGYTF. CDR3 nucleotides: TGTGCCAGTAGTATAGACCGCGGGGCTTGGTATGGCTACACCTTC.

CDR3 bases: TGTGCCAGCAGCTTGCGTAGCGAAAAACTGTTTTTT. Translation: CASSLRSEKLFF. The J gene is TRBJ1-4, the V gene TRBV5-6, with D unresolved. From germline, CDR1 is SGHDT and CDR2 YYEEEE. Deletions cut 1 base from V and 8 bases from J, with 6 bases between. The CDR3 has 12 residues.

The chain recombines TRBV15 with TRBJ2-3; D unresolved. From germline, CDR1 is LNHNV and CDR2 YYDKDF (reference sequence). V was shortened by 0 bases and J by 4 bases, with 5 bases between the two germline ends. This CDR3 spans 13 amino acids. CDR3 loop: CATSRDPPDTQYF. As DNA, the CDR3 is TGTGCCACCAGCAGAGACCCCCCAGATACGCAGTATTTT.

The rearrangement joins TRBV4-3 to TRBJ2-7; TRBD2 is a possible D gene (5 bases). V gave up 4 bases and J gave up 1 base, with 11 bases separating them. Germline CDR1 reads LGHNA; CDR2 reads YSLEER. This CDR3 has 14 residues. CDR3 in amino acids: CASSRGLKSYEQYF. The CDR3 DNA follows: TGCGCCAGCAGCCGCGGGCTGAAGTCCTACGAGCAGTACTTC.

The chain recombines TRBV5-1 with TRBJ1-5, with D uncertain. The germline gives CDR1 SGHRS, CDR2 YFSETQ. The CDR3 is made up of 13 amino acids. Trimming cost V 0 bases and J 6 bases, with 7 bases left between them. The CDR3, as DNA: TGCGCCAGCAGCTTGGAGGGCAGTCAGCCCCAGCATTTT. This sequence encodes CASSLEGSQPQHF.

The chain has TRBV20-1 and TRBJ1-1; no clear D. This CDR3 region has 11 residues. The germline gives CDR1 DFQATT, CDR2 SNEGSKA (reference sequence). CDR3 bases: TGCAGCACTAGGTTTCGGACTGAAGCTTTCTTT. Amino acid sequence: CSTRFRTEAFF.

This chain joins TRBV6-5 and TRBJ2-7; tentatively, D is TRBD1 (5 bases). The CDR3 extends over 13 amino acids. The V end was cut by 4 bases, the J end by 6 bases, with 13 bases between. The V gene's germline CDR1 is MNHEY and CDR2 SVGAGI. This chain's CDR3 is CASSSPGQGEQYF. The CDR3 coding sequence is TGTGCCAGCAGTTCCCCTGGGCAGGGCGAGCAGTACTTC.

The rearrangement uses TRBV28 and TRBJ1-5; D is uncertain. Germline CDR1 MDHEN, CDR2 SYDVKM. CDR3 length equals 14 residues. V gave up 5 bases and J gave up 0 bases, with 8 bases separating them. CDR3 bases: TGTGCCAGCAGTACCGACAATAGCAATCAGCCCCAGCATTTT. Protein sequence: CASSTDNSNQPQHF.

The rearrangement joins TRBV4-1 to TRBJ2-1, with 9 positions matching TRBD2. This CDR3 spans 19 amino acids. Germline V gene sequence: CDR1 MGHRA, CDR2 YSYEKL. Trimming took 2 bases from V and 0 from J; bases not matched to a gene: 11. The CDR3 DNA follows: TGCGCCAGCAGCCAACCCGGCGGACTAGCGACGAGCTCCTACAATGAGCAGTTCTTC. It encodes CASSQPGGLATSSYNEQFF.

A few counts support this clone. The rearrangement links TRBV7-2 to TRBJ2-5; perhaps TRBD2 as D (6 bases). Germline V CDR1 and CDR2: SGHTA, FQGNSA. Trimming left V 3 bases short and J 3 bases short, with 14 bases between. This CDR3 is 15 amino acids long. Written as DNA, the CDR3 is TGTGCCAGCAGCTTGGGACTTATAGGCGAAGAGACCCAGTACTTC. Its translation is CASSLGLIGEETQYF.

The genes are TRBV6-5 and TRBJ2-1, with 10 nucleotides matching TRBD1. CDR3 size: 14 residues. In germline, CDR1 is MNHEY, CDR2 SVGAGI. Trimming cost V 6 bases and J 9 bases; bases outside gene matches: 8. CDR3 nucleotides: TGTGCCAGCAGCCCAGGACAGGGGGAGGGTGAGCAGTTCTTC. This sequence encodes CASSPGQGEGEQFF.

This rearrangement joins TRBV10-2 to TRBJ1-6; D gene unclear. The CDR3 contains 16 residues. V was cut by 3 bases and J by 5 bases, with 14 bases left in between. Germline-derived CDR1 and CDR2 are WSHSY and SAAADI. The CDR3: CASSEGEALDNSPLHF. CDR3 in DNA: TGCGCCAGCAGTGAAGGTGAGGCCTTGGATAATTCACCCCTCCACTTT.

Comment on this clone: One end of the junction is discordant with germline, which a read error may explain. This chain joins TRBV5-5 and TRBJ2-7, with TRBD1 matching 7 bases. CDR1 and CDR2 (germline): SGHKS, YYEKEE (reference sequence). The length of the CDR3 is 12 residues. In nucleotides, the CDR3 is TGTGCCAGCAGCTTGGCCGCCGGGACAGCTCACTTC. Its protein is CASSLAAGTAHF.

CDR3 coding DNA: TGTGCCATCAGTGATTCAGGGGGGTCCTACAATGAGCAGTTCTTC. Protein: CAISDSGGSYNEQFF. The gene calls are TRBV10-3 and TRBJ2-1; D might be TRBD1 (7 bases). The germline V gene encodes CDR1 ENHRY and CDR2 SYGVKD. The CDR3 is made up of 15 amino acids. V dropped 3 bases and J dropped 1 base, with 10 bases sitting between them.

CDR3 protein: CASNALKSLAKNIQYF. The DNA for the CDR3 is TGTGCCAGCAACGCCCTTAAGTCGCTAGCCAAAAACATTCAGTACTTC. This chain joins TRBV7-9 and TRBJ2-4; D remains ambiguous. The V and J ends lost 7 bases and 0 bases respectively, with 16 bases between them. The CDR3 is made up of 16 amino acids. Per germline, CDR1 SEHNR and CDR2 FQNEAQ (reference sequence).

V gene TRBV29-1 combines with J gene TRBJ1-1, with D maybe TRBD1 (6 bases). This CDR3 has 14 residues. CDR1 is SQVTM and CDR2 is ANQGSEA in the germline V gene. V lost 0 bases to trimming and J lost 2 bases, with 10 bases between them. For the CDR3, the DNA is TGCAGCGTTGAAGATCAAGGGGGTAACACTGAAGCTTTCTTT. As protein: CSVEDQGGNTEAFF.